A selection of T cell receptor beta chains follows, all from one sample in a study of blood T cells in healthy people across ages. TCRdb reanalysed the 5' RACE reads using MiXCR and keeps one entry per CDR3 protein. Among more than 1 million distinct CDR3 sequences listed, 35% to 50% were seen once. Sample: blood. The source of these receptors is a woman aged 55-69 years in good health. Both conserved end residues are part of each CDR3. The D gene is left open where the match is weak. Clone size is shown for a subset of rows, as once, few, many or a class of expanded clone.

DNA,CDR3,V,D,J,size
TGTGCCAGCAGTTCATGGGACAGGGAGAACACTGAAGCTTTCTTT,CASSSWDRENTEAFF,TRBV6-5,TRBD1,TRBJ1-1,.
TGTGCCAACCCGAGGGGACCATCCTACGAGCAGTACTTC,CANPRGPSYEQYF,TRBV6-2/TRBV6-3,.,TRBJ2-7,few
TGCAGCGTGTCCGGGACCTCCTACGAGCAGTACTTC,CSVSGTSYEQYF,TRBV29-1,.,TRBJ2-7,few
TGTGCCAGCAGTCACCCACGACAGGGGGGCACAGATGCGCAGTATTTT,CASSHPRQGGTDAQYF,TRBV6-6,TRBD1,TRBJ2-3,.
TGTGCCAGCAGCGCCCGGGACAGGGGTTACGATGAGCAGTTCTTC,CASSARDRGYDEQFF,TRBV7-9,TRBD1,TRBJ2-1,many
TGCGCCAGCAGCTTGGCCGGGTCCCCCCCTCGGCGTGAAGGCACAGATACGCAGTATTTT,CASSLAGSPPRREGTDTQYF,TRBV5-1,.,TRBJ2-3,few
TGTGCCACCAGCATGACAAGACTCTCCTACGAGCAGTACTTC,CATSMTRLSYEQYF,TRBV15,.,TRBJ2-7,many
TGCAGTGCTCGCCGCGATCTAAGAGGGACCTACGAGCAGTACTTC,CSARRDLRGTYEQYF,TRBV20-1,.,TRBJ2-7,few
TGTGCCAGCAGTTTCTCAGGGGTAGGCACTGAAGCTTTCTTT,CASSFSGVGTEAFF,TRBV6-2/TRBV6-3,.,TRBJ1-1,few
TGTGCCAGCAGTTACTCGAAGCTTGCGGGGCAGTCAACCTACGAGCAGTACTTC,CASSYSKLAGQSTYEQYF,TRBV6-5,.,TRBJ2-7,.
TGTGCCAGCAGCTCGGTTCGCGGCCAAAACATTCAGTACTTC,CASSSVRGQNIQYF,TRBV11-2,.,TRBJ2-4,few
TGCGCCAGCAGCACCGGACTAGCGGGAGCCAAAAACATTCAGTACTTC,CASSTGLAGAKNIQYF,TRBV5-1,TRBD2,TRBJ2-4,few
TGTGCCAGCAGTTCAGGGGTGCTGACCAACGTCCTGACTTTC,CASSSGVLTNVLTF,TRBV27,.,TRBJ2-6,.
TGTGCCAGCAGACCAAGGAGGGCCCCGAACCCCAGGAACAATGAGCAGTTCTTC,CASRPRRAPNPRNNEQFF,TRBV11-1,.,TRBJ2-1,.
TGTGCCATAAGACTAGCGGGAGACGGCGAGCAGTACTTC,CAIRLAGDGEQYF,TRBV10-3,TRBD2,TRBJ2-7,.
TGTGCCAGCTCACCTTACCTCGGACAGGGGGCCAACACCGGGGAGCTGTTTTTT,CASSPYLGQGANTGELFF,TRBV18,TRBD1,TRBJ2-2,.
TGTGCCAGCAGTTCCCAGCGGGAGTCAGATACGCAGTATTTT,CASSSQRESDTQYF,TRBV27,TRBD2,TRBJ2-3,few
TGTGCCAGCAGTGTCAGGGGACTAAACTATGGCTACACCTTC,CASSVRGLNYGYTF,TRBV25-1,.,TRBJ1-2,.
TGCGCCAGCAGTCCGACAAACTACGAGCAGTACTTC,CASSPTNYEQYF,TRBV6-5,.,TRBJ2-7,.
TGCGCCAGCAGCCACCCTAGCGGGAGTGTCAATGAGCAGTTCTTC,CASSHPSGSVNEQFF,TRBV4-1,TRBD2,TRBJ2-1,few
TGTGCCATCAGTGAGTCGCACCCTCGAACAGGGACAGGCTACACCTTC,CAISESHPRTGTGYTF,TRBV10-3,.,TRBJ1-2,.
TGTGCCAGCAGCGCGACAGGGGGTGCCTACGAGCAGTACTTC,CASSATGGAYEQYF,TRBV12-3/TRBV12-4,TRBD1,TRBJ2-7,.
TGTGCCAGCAGCCTCCTCGGGACAGCTTACGAGCAGTACTTC,CASSLLGTAYEQYF,TRBV11-1,TRBD1,TRBJ2-7,few
TGTGCCAGCAGCAAACGGGGGTCTCAAATCGGACACCCGAACACTGAAGCTTTCTTT,CASSKRGSQIGHPNTEAFF,TRBV21-1,.,TRBJ1-1,.
TGTGCCAGCACCGACGGGACAGAGGGCACAGATACGCAGTATTTT,CASTDGTEGTDTQYF,TRBV12-3/TRBV12-4,TRBD1,TRBJ2-3,.
TGTGCCAGCAGTTACCGGGACCCCAACGCGCGCAACATTCAGTACTTC,CASSYRDPNARNIQYF,TRBV28,.,TRBJ2-4,.
TGTGCCAGCAGCCAAGGGACAGGCACCAACGAGCGGTACTTC,CASSQGTGTNERYF,TRBV3-1,TRBD1,TRBJ2-7,once
TGTGCCAGCAGCCAGGGGGGACTGGCGGGCGAGCAGTACTTC,CASSQGGLAGEQYF,TRBV3-1,.,TRBJ2-7,few
TGCAGCGTCGCCCACGGCAATCAGCCCCAGCATTTT,CSVAHGNQPQHF,TRBV29-1,.,TRBJ1-5,.
TGTGCCAGCAGCCTAGGGAAGGGACTAGCGGGATGTTACGAGCAGTACTTC,CASSLGKGLAGCYEQYF,TRBV21-1,.,TRBJ2-7,.
TGTGCCAGCAGCCGACAGGGGCCCTACAATGAGCAGTTCTTC,CASSRQGPYNEQFF,TRBV5-5,TRBD1,TRBJ2-1,.
TGTGCCACCAGTAGCTGGCGGCAGGAAAAAGAGACCCAGTACTTC,CATSSWRQEKETQYF,TRBV15,.,TRBJ2-5,.
TGCGCCAGCAGCCATTCGTTCGGAGATACGCAGTATTTT,CASSHSFGDTQYF,TRBV4-3,.,TRBJ2-3,.
TGTGCCAGCAGTCTCGGCGGGTCGCTAGCAGGAGGGGAGGGTATCACAGATACGCAGTATTTT,CASSLGGSLAGGEGITDTQYF,TRBV12-3/TRBV12-4,TRBD2,TRBJ2-3,.
TGTGCCAGCAGCGGGGGGGGTAGCGGGAGCGGCACAGATACGCAGTATTTT,CASSGGGSGSGTDTQYF,TRBV9,TRBD2,TRBJ2-3,few
TGTGCCAGCAGTTTATTAGTGGTGCCAGGCCAAGGGCAATCCTATGGCTACACCTTC,CASSLLVVPGQGQSYGYTF,TRBV27,.,TRBJ1-2,.
TGTGCCTGGACGACAGGGGGCACTTCCTATGGCTACACCTTC,CAWTTGGTSYGYTF,TRBV30,TRBD1,TRBJ1-2,.
TGTGCCAGCAGTTTAAGGCAGCTCAATGAGCAGTTCTTC,CASSLRQLNEQFF,TRBV7-3,.,TRBJ2-1,.
TGTGCCAGCAGCTTGGGAGACAGGAATCAGCCCCAGCATTTT,CASSLGDRNQPQHF,TRBV7-6,.,TRBJ1-5,few
TGCAGTGCTGTCAAGGGCCCCTCCAATCAGCCCCAGCATTTT,CSAVKGPSNQPQHF,TRBV20-1,.,TRBJ1-5,.
TGTGCCAGCAGCACCCCAATGAGGAATGAAAAACTGTTTTTT,CASSTPMRNEKLFF,TRBV7-6,.,TRBJ1-4,few
TGTGCCAGCAGTTGGTCCATGAGCTCCTACAATGAGCAGTTCTTC,CASSWSMSSYNEQFF,TRBV7-2,.,TRBJ2-1,.
TGTGCCAGCAGTTTGGGGCCCACGGAGACCCAGTACTTC,CASSLGPTETQYF,TRBV28,.,TRBJ2-5,.
TGCGCCAGCAGCTTGGGCCCTCTACAGGGGGCCTCCAATGAGCAGTTCTTC,CASSLGPLQGASNEQFF,TRBV5-1,TRBD1,TRBJ2-1,.
TGCAGCGTTGAATGGCAGGGGACCTACGAGCAGTACTTC,CSVEWQGTYEQYF,TRBV29-1,.,TRBJ2-7,.
TGCGCCAGCAGCCCCAGCAGGGGCACCTCCTACAATGAGCAGTTCTTC,CASSPSRGTSYNEQFF,TRBV5-1,.,TRBJ2-1,few
TGTGCCAGCAGTGCCGACCCGGCCAGGCGTAGCTCCTACGAGCAGTACTTC,CASSADPARRSSYEQYF,TRBV6-1,.,TRBJ2-7,.
TGTGCCAGCAGTTCACGGGGGCGCGTTGGCAATGAGCAGTTCTTC,CASSSRGRVGNEQFF,TRBV12-3/TRBV12-4,.,TRBJ2-1,.
TGCAGCGTTGACACGGCTGCGCAGCCCTCTAACTATGGCTACACCTTC,CSVDTAAQPSNYGYTF,TRBV29-1,.,TRBJ1-2,.
TGCAGCGTTGAAACAGGGTTTTACGAGCAGTACTTC,CSVETGFYEQYF,TRBV29-1,.,TRBJ2-7,.
TGTGCCAGCGGGTATCGTGGGAATAGCAATCAGCCCCAGCATTTT,CASGYRGNSNQPQHF,TRBV6-5,.,TRBJ1-5,.